This T cell receptor (beta chain) was found in a study of brain T cells in children with intractable seizures. Germline V gives CDR1 SGHDT, CDR2 YYEEEE. V was pared by 2 bases and J by 0 bases, with 9 bases between. The CDR3 is made up of 14 amino acids. Time point noted: blood from clinic visit 5 months post-surgery; TSC patient then seizure free. Assay: immunoSEQ multiplex PCR; the TCRdb copy retains only in-frame clones and omits some. Of 340,000 or so clones listed, roughly 92% were seen once; the top ten hold 4.5% to 7%. This TCR was sampled from a boy in the first two years of life with tuberous sclerosis and intractable seizures. The sequences come from peripheral blood, collected more than 4 months after surgery. The chain recombines TRBV5-6 with TRBJ2-7; D may be TRBD1 (6 bases). In DNA form, the CDR3 reads TGTGCCAGCAGCTTCCGACAGGCCTCCTACGAGCAGTACTTC. This translates into CASSFRQASYEQYF.